This record concerns one T cell receptor beta chain sequence. Clones were sequenced by immunoSEQ multiplex PCR, and TCRdb holds only the in-frame ones, with some missing. This table has 90,000 or so clones, roughly nine tenths appearing once. The data belong to a study of control samples from healthy donors and cancer patients. CDR1 is MNHEY and CDR2 is SVGAGI in the germline V gene. J lost 8 bases, V lost 6 bases, and 12 bases had no gene match. There are 14 residues in the CDR3. The sample consisted of blood. The clonotype was recovered from a woman in her seventies in good health. The V gene is TRBV6-5, the J gene TRBJ1-2, with 7 bases identical to TRBD1. Here the CDR3 reads CASRDLDRAGGYTF. CDR3 nucleotide sequence: TGTGCCAGCAGGGACCTAGACAGGGCCGGGGGCTACACCTTC.